This T cell receptor beta chain stems from a study of blood T cell repertoires in COVID-19. Whole-study context: There were acute and convalescent COVID-19 samples, and they came from the United States, Italy and Spain.

Method: immunoSEQ multiplex PCR; TCRdb's copy keeps in-frame clones and lacks some. This sample has roughly 280,000 clones, with roughly nine tenths found just once. Trimming stripped 4 bases from V and 4 bases from J, with 13 bases between. This CDR3 region has 14 residues. In germline, CDR1 is LNHDA, CDR2 SQIVND (reference sequence). Symptom resolution, clearance, or two negative PCRs marked the recovered donors of Cohort 3. Sequenced input: PBMCs or T cells enriched from blood (not recorded which). The TCR was taken from a woman between 50 and 59 years old who had recovered from COVID-19. The chain links TRBV19 to TRBJ1-2, with D maybe TRBD1 (5 bases). CDR3 coding DNA: TGTGCCAGTAGTACCCTCAGGGACTCCTATGGCTACACCTTC. It codes for CASSTLRDSYGYTF.